This entry describes one T cell receptor (beta chain). Only in-frame clones appear in the TCRdb table, and some are missing; sequencing was by immunoSEQ multiplex PCR. The top ten hold 10% of the sample, which has hundreds of thousands of clones, 85% to 90% seen once. All enrollees were roughly 18 to 89 years old and from around 25 US areas. Researchers sorted participants into cohorts using their self-reported clinical history. Among Cohort 3 donors, those recovered had two negative PCRs, clearance, or symptom resolution. The data originate from a study of blood T cell repertoires in COVID-19. Study at large: Sites across the United States, Italy and Spain contributed samples from acute and convalescent COVID-19.

The source material was PBMCs or T cells enriched from blood (not recorded which). The sequence was obtained from a woman in her 50s who had recovered from COVID-19.

CDR3 in amino acids: CASSRVGGSSYF. DNA of the CDR3: TGTGCCAGCAGTCGGGTTGGTGGCTCGTCTTATTTT. V usage is TRBV27 and J usage is TRBJ2-3; D is uncertain. This CDR3 comprises 12 residues. The germline V gene has CDR1 MNHEY and CDR2 SMNVEV (reference sequence). V was cut by 5 bases and J by 15 bases, with 18 bases left in between.